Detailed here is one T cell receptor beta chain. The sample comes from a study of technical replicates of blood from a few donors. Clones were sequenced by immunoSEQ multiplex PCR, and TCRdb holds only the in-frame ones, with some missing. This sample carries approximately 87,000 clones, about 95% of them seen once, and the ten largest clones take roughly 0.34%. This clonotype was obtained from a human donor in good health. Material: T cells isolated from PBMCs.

In DNA form, the CDR3 reads TGTGCCAGTAGTGCGTCAGGGCCCTCTGGAAACACCATATATTTT. Translating gives CASSASGPSGNTIYF. This rearrangement joins TRBV19 to TRBJ1-3, with D possibly being TRBD1 (5 bases). With 5 bases removed from V and 0 bases from J, the gap between germline ends came to 11 bases. CDR1 is LNHDA and CDR2 is SQIVND in the germline V gene (reference sequence). CDR3 length: 15 residues.